Shown below are 24 T cell receptor beta chains from a single sample sequenced in a study of shared T cell receptors in the human thymus. TCRdb's copy holds only in-frame clones and misses some; the assay was immunoSEQ multiplex PCR. The sample carries approximately 660,000 clones, around nine tenths recorded once. This same sample was also part of a study on human thymus T cells.

The sample taken for sequencing was thymocytes. These receptors were taken from a boy younger than two with a congenital heart defect.

The rearrangement uses TRBV29-1 and TRBJ2-5, with 7 bases fitting TRBD1. The CDR3 is 14 residues long. Germline V CDR1 and CDR2: SQVTM, ANQGSEA. After removal of 0 bases from V and 0 bases from J, the junction contained 1 base not matched to a gene. For the CDR3, the DNA is TGCAGCGTTGAAGAGGGACAGAACCAAGAGACCCAGTACTTC. Protein sequence: CSVEEGQNQETQYF.

The chain couples TRBV5-1 to TRBJ2-3; 14 bases align to TRBD2. This CDR3 has 18 residues. With V trimmed by 5 bases and J by 1 base, 9 bases remained unmatched. Germline CDR1 SGHRS, CDR2 YFSETQ. The CDR3 protein is CASRGLAGVSPGTDTQYF. Written as DNA, the CDR3 is TGCGCCAGCAGGGGACTAGCGGGAGTATCCCCCGGCACAGATACGCAGTATTTT.

V usage is TRBV4-3 and J usage is TRBJ2-3; 16 nucleotides line up with TRBD2. The CDR3 has 16 amino acids. The germline gives CDR1 LGHNA, CDR2 YSLEER. Losses at the gene ends were 0 bases for V and 8 bases for J; bases not matched to a gene: 2. The CDR3 is CASSQDGTSGRGTQYF. CDR3 nucleotide sequence: TGCGCCAGCAGCCAAGACGGGACTAGCGGGAGGGGTACGCAGTATTTT.

The chain is built from TRBV18 and TRBJ1-4; D may be TRBD1 (6 bases). CDR3 length: 15 amino acids. Germline CDR1 and CDR2: KGHSH and LQKENI. Trimming removed 2 bases at V and 4 bases at J, with 11 bases between. The CDR3 loop reads CASSPGQKNNEKLFF. CDR3 DNA: TGTGCCAGCTCACCAGGACAGAAAAATAATGAAAAACTGTTTTTT.

The genes are TRBV7-9 and TRBJ2-3; D might be TRBD2 (6 bases). CDR1 and CDR2 from the germline V gene are SEHNR and FQNEAQ (reference sequence). The CDR3 sequence is 13 residues long. The V gene lost 4 bases and the J gene lost 4 bases, with 9 bases spanning the gap. The DNA of the CDR3 is TGTGCCAGCAGCTCGGGGGTTTCAGATACGCAGTATTTT. It is translated as CASSSGVSDTQYF.

This sequence joins TRBV4-2 and TRBJ2-3; D is uncertain. The V gene's germline CDR1 is LGHNA and CDR2 YNFKEQ. Trimming shortened V by 4 bases and J by 2 bases, and 13 bases separated the two germline ends. This CDR3 comprises 15 residues. CDR3 residues: CASSLPERDTDTQYF. CDR3 nucleotide sequence: TGTGCCAGCAGCCTCCCAGAGCGAGACACAGATACGCAGTATTTT.

The chain couples TRBV29-1 to TRBJ2-1; 16 bases are shared with TRBD2. Trimming removed 7 bases from V and 1 base from J; junction bases left unmatched: 10. Germline V gene sequence: CDR1 SQVTM, CDR2 ANQGSEA. The CDR3 spans 18 residues. CDR3 amino acids: CSAGGTSGRAGSYNEQFF. DNA for the CDR3: TGCAGCGCTGGCGGGACTAGCGGGAGGGCCGGGTCCTACAATGAGCAGTTCTTC.

The chain has TRBV10-1 and TRBJ2-7; 14 bases are a match to TRBD2. The V segment lost 7 bases and the J segment 5 bases; nucleotides outside the gene matches: 13. The CDR3 is 17 amino acids. Germline V gene lookup returns CDR1 WNHNN and CDR2 SYGVQD (reference sequence). The CDR3 bases are TGCGCCAGCACCCCGACTAGCGGGAGGGCCAGGTGCCACGAGCAGTACTTC. Its translation: CASTPTSGRARCHEQYF.

The chain recombines TRBV5-4 with TRBJ2-3, with 9 bases identical to TRBD2. CDR3 length equals 17 residues. V trimming: 0 bases; J trimming: 4 bases; junction bases outside the gene matches: 9. Germline assignment: CDR1 SGHNT and CDR2 YYREEE (reference sequence). The CDR3 region has the DNA TGTGCCAGCAGCTTGGGAGGGGCGGGAGGGCCGGCAGATACGCAGTATTTT. Protein product: CASSLGGAGGPADTQYF.

This sequence joins TRBV25-1 and TRBJ2-7, with D perhaps matching TRBD2 (5 bases). CDR1 is MGHDK and CDR2 is SYGVNS in the germline V gene. V was cut by 7 bases and J by 3 bases, with 10 bases left in between. This CDR3 has 12 residues. In nucleotides, the CDR3 is TGTGCCAGCACAGCGGAGGACTACGAGCAGTACTTC. Protein sequence: CASTAEDYEQYF.

This chain uses TRBV29-1 with TRBJ2-7; 7 bases agree with TRBD1. The V gene end was trimmed by 3 bases and the J gene end by 0 bases; junction bases not matched to a gene: 5. This CDR3 is built from 14 residues. Germline CDR1 is SQVTM and CDR2 is ANQGSEA. DNA of the CDR3: TGCAGCGTTGAGGGGAACAGGGGCTCCTACGAGCAGTACTTC. Translation: CSVEGNRGSYEQYF.

The rearrangement links TRBV2 to TRBJ2-7; D possibly corresponds to TRBD1 (6 bases). This CDR3 contains 11 residues. The germline V gene has CDR1 SNHLY and CDR2 FYNNEI. Trimming removed 7 bases from V and 4 bases from J, with 8 bases in between. CDR3 nucleotides: TGTGCCAGCATGGGGACATACGAGCAGTACTTC. It encodes CASMGTYEQYF.

The chain has TRBV5-8 and TRBJ1-2; 8 positions agree with TRBD1. This CDR3 has 15 amino acids. The V gene end was trimmed by 7 bases and the J gene end by 4 bases; junction bases not matched to a gene: 12. Germline CDR1 reads SGHTS; CDR2 reads YDEGEE. The CDR3 sequence: CASANDRGPRYGYTF. The CDR3 DNA reads as TGTGCCAGCGCGAACGACAGGGGTCCGCGCTATGGCTACACCTTC.

The chain uses TRBV6-1 and TRBJ2-7, with TRBD1 as a possible D gene (6 bases). The V gene's germline CDR1 is MNHNS and CDR2 SASEGT. CDR3 size: 20 residues. V was clipped by 1 base and J by 0 bases, with 25 bases between them. CDR3 coding DNA: TGTGCCAGCAGTGAAGGGACAGCTCAAAGACCTTTAGTTAGCTCCTACGAGCAGTACTTC. It encodes CASSEGTAQRPLVSSYEQYF.

The genes are TRBV15 and TRBJ2-7, with D perhaps TRBD2 (6 bases). The V gene's germline CDR1 is LNHNV and CDR2 YYDKDF (reference sequence). CDR3 length equals 19 residues. Trimming removed 2 bases from V and 2 bases from J, with 25 bases in between. The CDR3 nucleotides read TGTGCCACCAGCAGAATACGACACCGGGACTCCGGACGTCCCTACGAGCAGTACTTC. It encodes CATSRIRHRDSGRPYEQYF.

The rearrangement links TRBV30 to TRBJ1-1; D may be TRBD1 (6 bases). The CDR3 sequence is 17 residues long. Trimming cost V 4 bases and J 1 base, with 22 bases left between them. Germline assignment: CDR1 GTSNPN and CDR2 SVGIG (reference sequence). CDR3 in amino acids: CAWTGIKIGQKNTEAFF. The CDR3 coding sequence is TGTGCCTGGACTGGAATCAAAATTGGACAGAAGAACACTGAAGCTTTCTTT.

The rearrangement uses TRBV19 and TRBJ2-2; a possible D gene is TRBD1 (5 bases). The CDR3 covers 16 residues. Trimming took off 6 bases at V and 6 bases at J, with 20 bases between the two ends. Germline values: CDR1 LNHDA, CDR2 SQIVND (reference sequence). CDR3 bases: TGTGCCAGTAGAAACAACCCCCCCCAGGGATCCGGGGAGCTGTTTTTT. It translates to CASRNNPPQGSGELFF.

This clone occurred once. The chain carries TRBV11-3 and TRBJ2-7, with D possibly being TRBD1 (5 bases). There are 13 residues in the CDR3. CDR1 is SGHNT, CDR2 YENEEA, per germline. The ends were cut back, 6 bases at V and 5 bases at J, with 14 bases in the middle. This CDR3 is CASSSGQYHEQYF. The CDR3 nucleotides read TGTGCCAGCAGTTCTGGACAATACCACGAGCAGTACTTC.

This chain links TRBV5-6 with TRBJ1-2; TRBD1 agrees at 9 bases. Per germline, CDR1 SGHDT and CDR2 YYEEEE. CDR3 length equals 19 residues. Trimming removed 1 base from V and 1 base from J; junction bases left unmatched: 14. The CDR3 sequence is CASSLSRGTGKYVNYGYTF. The CDR3 DNA follows: TGTGCCAGCAGCTTGTCCCGCGGGACAGGGAAGTACGTTAACTATGGCTACACCTTC.

This clone was picked up a small number of times. V and J are TRBV11-2 and TRBJ2-7, with a weak D call TRBD2 (6 bases). This CDR3 has 13 amino acids. Germline CDR1 is SGHAT and CDR2 is FQNNGV. Trimming removed 1 base at V and 3 bases at J, with 7 bases between. The CDR3 nucleotides are TGTGCCAGCAGCTTAGCGGGAGACTACGAGCAGTACTTC. It is translated as CASSLAGDYEQYF.

In nucleotides, the CDR3 is TGTGCCTGGAGCCTCCCCTACGTAGCGGGAGGGCCGGGTGAGCAGTTCTTC. Encoded protein: CAWSLPYVAGGPGEQFF. The chain has TRBV30 and TRBJ2-1, with 11 nucleotides matching TRBD2. The germline CDR1 and CDR2 sequences are GTSNPN and SVGIG (reference sequence). The CDR3 covers 17 residues. The ends lost 3 bases at V and 9 bases at J; junction bases unmatched: 16.

The chain couples TRBV7-9 to TRBJ1-2, with D perhaps TRBD1 (6 bases). With 7 bases removed from V and 0 bases from J, the gap between germline ends came to 24 bases. Germline V gene data show CDR1 as SEHNR and CDR2 as FQNEAQ (reference sequence). The CDR3 is 18 residues long. The CDR3 coding sequence is TGTGCCAGCACCCCTGGGGGGGCCTACCTTGGGGCTAACTATGGCTACACCTTC. Its translation: CASTPGGAYLGANYGYTF.

This chain joins TRBV6-5 and TRBJ2-1, with 15 bases lining up with TRBD2. CDR1 is MNHEY and CDR2 is SVGAGI in the germline V gene. This CDR3 is built from 14 residues. V lost 6 bases, J lost 7 bases, and 1 base stayed unmatched. The CDR3 sequence is CASRGLAGGNEQFF. The CDR3 DNA is TGTGCCAGCAGGGGACTAGCGGGAGGAAATGAGCAGTTCTTC.

CDR3 sequence: CATSLLEVGNQPQHF. CDR3 nucleotide sequence: TGTGCCACCAGCCTTCTAGAGGTGGGCAATCAGCCCCAGCATTTT. V gene TRBV15 combines with J gene TRBJ1-5; D is uncertain. The CDR3 length is 15 residues. The V gene lost 5 bases and the J gene lost 2 bases, with 13 bases spanning the gap. The germline V gene encodes CDR1 LNHNV and CDR2 YYDKDF (reference sequence).